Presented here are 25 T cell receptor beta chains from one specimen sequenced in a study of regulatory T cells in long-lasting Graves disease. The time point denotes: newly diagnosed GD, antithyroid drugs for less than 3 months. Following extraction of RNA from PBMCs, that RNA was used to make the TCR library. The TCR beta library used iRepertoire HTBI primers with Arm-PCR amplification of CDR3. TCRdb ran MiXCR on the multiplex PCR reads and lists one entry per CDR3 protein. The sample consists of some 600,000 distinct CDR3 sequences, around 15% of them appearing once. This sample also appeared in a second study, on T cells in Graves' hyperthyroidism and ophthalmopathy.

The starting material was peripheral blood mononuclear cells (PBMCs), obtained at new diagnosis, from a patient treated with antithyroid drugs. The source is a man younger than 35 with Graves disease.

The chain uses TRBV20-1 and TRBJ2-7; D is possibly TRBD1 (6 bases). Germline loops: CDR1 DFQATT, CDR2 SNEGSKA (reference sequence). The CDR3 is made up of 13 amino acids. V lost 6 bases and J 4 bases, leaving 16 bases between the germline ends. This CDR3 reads CSAVAQGRYEQYF. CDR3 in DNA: TGCAGTGCCGTCGCCCAGGGGCGGTACGAGCAGTACTTC.

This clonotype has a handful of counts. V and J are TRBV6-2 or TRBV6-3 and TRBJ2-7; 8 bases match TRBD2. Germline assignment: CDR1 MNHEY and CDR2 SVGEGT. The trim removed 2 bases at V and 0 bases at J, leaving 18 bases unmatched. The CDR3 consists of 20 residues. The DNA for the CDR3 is TGTGCCAGCAGTTACCCACTTCCCCCTAGCGGGCGGTTAAACTCCTACGAGCAGTACTTC. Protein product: CASSYPLPPSGRLNSYEQYF.

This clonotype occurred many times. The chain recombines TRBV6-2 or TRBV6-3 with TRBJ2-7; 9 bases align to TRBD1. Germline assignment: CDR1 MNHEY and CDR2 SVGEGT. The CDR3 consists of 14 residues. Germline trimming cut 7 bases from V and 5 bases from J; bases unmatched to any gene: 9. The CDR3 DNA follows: TGTGCCAGCATTATGGACAGGGGACACGACGAGCAGTACTTC. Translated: CASIMDRGHDEQYF.

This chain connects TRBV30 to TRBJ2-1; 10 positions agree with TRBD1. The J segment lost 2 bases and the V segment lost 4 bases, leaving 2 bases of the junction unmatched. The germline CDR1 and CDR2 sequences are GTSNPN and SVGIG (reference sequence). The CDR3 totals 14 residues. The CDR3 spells CAWTGQGPYNEQFF. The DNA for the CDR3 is TGTGCCTGGACGGGACAGGGGCCCTACAATGAGCAGTTCTTC.

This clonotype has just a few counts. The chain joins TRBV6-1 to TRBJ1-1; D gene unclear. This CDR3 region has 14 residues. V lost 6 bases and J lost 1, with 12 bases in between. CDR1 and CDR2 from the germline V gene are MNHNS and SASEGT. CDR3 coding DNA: TGTGCCAGCAGGGGCGTTACAAGGAACACTGAAGCTTTCTTT. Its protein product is CASRGVTRNTEAFF.

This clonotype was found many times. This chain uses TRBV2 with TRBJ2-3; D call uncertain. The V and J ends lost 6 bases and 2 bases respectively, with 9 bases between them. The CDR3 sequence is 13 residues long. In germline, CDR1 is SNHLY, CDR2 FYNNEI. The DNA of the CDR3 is TGTGCCAGCAGCCGGACGTTCACAGATACGCAGTATTTT. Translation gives CASSRTFTDTQYF.

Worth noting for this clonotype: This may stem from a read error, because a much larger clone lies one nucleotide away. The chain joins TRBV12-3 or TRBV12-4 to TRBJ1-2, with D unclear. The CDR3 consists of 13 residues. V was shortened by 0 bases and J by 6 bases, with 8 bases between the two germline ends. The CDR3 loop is CASSLAGFHGYTF. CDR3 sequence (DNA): TGTGCCAGCAGTTTAGCGGGGTTCCATGGCTACACCTTC.

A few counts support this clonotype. The CDR3 nucleotides read TGTGCCAGTACGGACCGGGGACAGGGGAATGAAAAACTGTTTTTT. It translates to CASTDRGQGNEKLFF. This chain connects TRBV19 to TRBJ1-4, with 10 bases lining up with TRBD1. CDR1 is LNHDA and CDR2 is SQIVND in the germline V gene (reference sequence). Trimming at V came to 7 bases and at J to 5 bases, leaving 7 bases not matched to a gene. The CDR3 length is 15 residues.

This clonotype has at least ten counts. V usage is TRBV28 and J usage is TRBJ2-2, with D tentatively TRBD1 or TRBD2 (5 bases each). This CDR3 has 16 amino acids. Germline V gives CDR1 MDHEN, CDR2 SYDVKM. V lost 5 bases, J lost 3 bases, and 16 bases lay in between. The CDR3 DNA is TGTGCCAGCAGTCCTTTGGGGGAATCTCACACCGGGGAGCTGTTTTTT. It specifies CASSPLGESHTGELFF.

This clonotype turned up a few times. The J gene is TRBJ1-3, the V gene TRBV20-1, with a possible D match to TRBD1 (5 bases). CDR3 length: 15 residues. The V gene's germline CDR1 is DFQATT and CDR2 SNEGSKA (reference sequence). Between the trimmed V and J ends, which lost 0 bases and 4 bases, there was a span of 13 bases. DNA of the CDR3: TGCAGTGCTAGAGATCGTGGCAGGGCGGGAAACACCATATATTTT. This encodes CSARDRGRAGNTIYF.

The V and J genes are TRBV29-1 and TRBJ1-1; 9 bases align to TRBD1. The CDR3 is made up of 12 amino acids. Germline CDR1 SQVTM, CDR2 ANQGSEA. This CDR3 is CSGTGGQAEAFF. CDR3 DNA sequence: TGCAGTGGAACAGGGGGCCAGGCTGAAGCTTTCTTT.

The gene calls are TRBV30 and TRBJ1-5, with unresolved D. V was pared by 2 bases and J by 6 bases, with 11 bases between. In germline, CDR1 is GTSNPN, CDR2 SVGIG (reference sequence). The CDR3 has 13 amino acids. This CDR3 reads CAWSRTEAQPQHF. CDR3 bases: TGTGCCTGGAGTAGGACGGAGGCTCAGCCCCAGCATTTT. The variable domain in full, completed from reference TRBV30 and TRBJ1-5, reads SQTIHQWPATLVQPVGSPLSLECTVEGTSNPNLYWYRQAAGRGLQLLFYSVGIGQISSEVPQNLSASRPQDRQFILSSKKLLLSDSGFYLCAWSRTEAQPQHFGDGTRLSIL.

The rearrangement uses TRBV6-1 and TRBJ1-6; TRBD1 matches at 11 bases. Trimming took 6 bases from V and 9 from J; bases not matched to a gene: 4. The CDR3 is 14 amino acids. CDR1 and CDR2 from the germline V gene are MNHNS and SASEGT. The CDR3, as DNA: TGTGCCAGCAGCCGGGACAGGGGGACTTCACCCCTCCACTTT. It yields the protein CASSRDRGTSPLHF.

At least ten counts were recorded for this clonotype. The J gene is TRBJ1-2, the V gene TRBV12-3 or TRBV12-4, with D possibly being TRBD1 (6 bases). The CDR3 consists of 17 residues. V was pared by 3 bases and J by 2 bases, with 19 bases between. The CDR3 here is CASSFRSWGAGNYGYTF. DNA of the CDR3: TGTGCCAGCAGTTTTCGGTCCTGGGGGGCCGGGAACTATGGCTACACCTTC.

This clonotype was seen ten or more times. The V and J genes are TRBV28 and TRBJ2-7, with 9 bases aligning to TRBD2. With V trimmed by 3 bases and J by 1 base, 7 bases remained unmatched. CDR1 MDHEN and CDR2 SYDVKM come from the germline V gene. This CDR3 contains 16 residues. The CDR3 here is CASSFPAGGNSYEQYF. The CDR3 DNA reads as TGTGCCAGCAGTTTCCCAGCGGGGGGAAATTCCTACGAGCAGTACTTC.

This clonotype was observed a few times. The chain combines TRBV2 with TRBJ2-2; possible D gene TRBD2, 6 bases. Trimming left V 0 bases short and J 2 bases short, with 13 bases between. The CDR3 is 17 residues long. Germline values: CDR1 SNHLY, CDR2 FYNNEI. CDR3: CASSEAARETNTGELFF. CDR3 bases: TGTGCCAGCAGTGAAGCGGCCCGGGAGACAAACACCGGGGAGCTGTTTTTT. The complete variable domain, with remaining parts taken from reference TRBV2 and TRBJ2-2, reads EPEVTQTPSHQVTQMGQEVILRCVPISNHLYFYWYRQILGQKVEFLVSFYNNEISEKSEIFDDQFSVERPDGSNFTLKIRSTKLEDSAMYFCASSEAARETNTGELFFGEGSRLTVL.

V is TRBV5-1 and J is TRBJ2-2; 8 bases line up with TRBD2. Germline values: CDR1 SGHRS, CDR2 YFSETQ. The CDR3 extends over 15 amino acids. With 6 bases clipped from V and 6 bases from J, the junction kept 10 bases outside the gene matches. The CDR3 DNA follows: TGCGCCAGCAAGTACAGCGGGAGAGGCCCCGGGGAGCTGTTTTTT. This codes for CASKYSGRGPGELFF.

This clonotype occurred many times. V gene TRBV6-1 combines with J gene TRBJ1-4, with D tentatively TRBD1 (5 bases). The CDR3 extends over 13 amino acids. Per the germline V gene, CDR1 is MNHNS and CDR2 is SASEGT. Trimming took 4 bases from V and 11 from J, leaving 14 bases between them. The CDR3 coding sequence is TGTGCCAGCAGTGTACATTCCGAGGGGAAACTGTTTTTT. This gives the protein CASSVHSEGKLFF.

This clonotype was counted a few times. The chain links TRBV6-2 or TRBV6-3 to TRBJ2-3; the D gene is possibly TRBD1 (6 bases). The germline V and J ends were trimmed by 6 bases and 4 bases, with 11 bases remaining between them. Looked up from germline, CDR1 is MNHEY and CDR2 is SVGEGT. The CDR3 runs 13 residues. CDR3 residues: CASRETGADTQYF. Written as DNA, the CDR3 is TGTGCCAGCAGAGAGACAGGAGCAGATACGCAGTATTTT.

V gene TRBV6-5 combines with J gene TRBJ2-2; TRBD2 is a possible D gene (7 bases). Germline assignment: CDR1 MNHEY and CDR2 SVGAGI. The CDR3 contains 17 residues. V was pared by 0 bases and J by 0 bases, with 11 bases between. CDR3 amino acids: CASSYSRGGANTGELFF. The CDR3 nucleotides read TGTGCCAGCAGTTACTCGAGGGGGGGCGCGAACACCGGGGAGCTGTTTTTT.

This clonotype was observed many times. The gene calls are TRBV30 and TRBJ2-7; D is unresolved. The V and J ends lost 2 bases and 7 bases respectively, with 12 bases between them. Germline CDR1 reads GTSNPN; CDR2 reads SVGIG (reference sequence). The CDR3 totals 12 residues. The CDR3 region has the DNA TGTGCCTGGAGTCCCCAGTTTCGGGAGCAGTACTTC. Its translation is CAWSPQFREQYF.

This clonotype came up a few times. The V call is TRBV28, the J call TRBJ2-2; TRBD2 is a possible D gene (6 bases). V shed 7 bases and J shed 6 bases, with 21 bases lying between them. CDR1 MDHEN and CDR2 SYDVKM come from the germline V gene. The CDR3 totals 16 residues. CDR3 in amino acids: CASNPRGRFGAGELFF. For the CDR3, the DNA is TGTGCCAGCAATCCCCGGGGGAGGTTCGGGGCCGGGGAGCTGTTTTTT.

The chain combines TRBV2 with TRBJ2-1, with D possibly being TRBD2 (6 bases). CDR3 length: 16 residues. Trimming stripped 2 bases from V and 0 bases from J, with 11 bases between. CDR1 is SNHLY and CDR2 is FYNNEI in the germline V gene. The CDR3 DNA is TGTGCCAGCAGTGAAAGCGGGCTCAGCTCCTACAATGAGCAGTTCTTC. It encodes CASSESGLSSYNEQFF.

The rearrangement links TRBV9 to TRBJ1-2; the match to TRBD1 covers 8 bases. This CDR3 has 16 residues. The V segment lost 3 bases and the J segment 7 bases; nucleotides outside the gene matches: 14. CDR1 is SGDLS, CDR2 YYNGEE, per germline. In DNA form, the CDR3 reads TGTGCCAGCAGCGCAGCCCCTTCGGACAGGGCGGGTGGCTACACCTTC. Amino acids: CASSAAPSDRAGGYTF.

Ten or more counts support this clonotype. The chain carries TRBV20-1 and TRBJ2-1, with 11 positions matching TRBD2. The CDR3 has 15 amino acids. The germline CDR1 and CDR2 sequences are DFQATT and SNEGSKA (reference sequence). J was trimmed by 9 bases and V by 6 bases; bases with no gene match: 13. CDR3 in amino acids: CSAETGLAVRGEQFF. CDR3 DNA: TGCAGTGCAGAAACGGGACTAGCGGTAAGGGGTGAGCAGTTCTTC.